This T cell receptor (beta chain) is from a study of identifying expanded T cells in peripheral blood. Repertoires were generated with immunoSEQ multiplex PCR, while TCRdb's copy carries only in-frame clones and drops some. The repertoire holds around 63,000 clones, with more than 70% as singletons. Collection occurred without any documented infections or immune events in donors. General observations from the study: Technical replicates showed about 1.1 changed clones; two weeks approximately 15; four weeks 19. Across healthy donors, higher total template counts meant significantly greater approximately two-week count variance.

For this clone: Its specificity is not known.

The sequence was obtained from a person aged 18 to 75 in good health. The sample consisted of blood.

The CDR3 DNA reads as TGCGCCAGCAGCCATGTGACAGAACAGTACTACGAGCAGTACTTC. It translates to CASSHVTEQYYEQYF. The J gene is TRBJ2-7, the V gene TRBV4-1; D may be TRBD1 (5 bases). V lost 3 bases to trimming and J lost 3 bases, with 15 bases between them. The germline gives CDR1 MGHRA, CDR2 YSYEKL. This CDR3 region has 15 residues.